Listed here are 13 T cell receptor beta chains from one sample, sequenced in a study of tissue T cells after allogeneic stem cell transplantation. Using immunoSEQ multiplex PCR, the repertoire was profiled, and TCRdb retains in-frame clones only, with some absent. The data contain about 5,700 clones, 76% of them seen just once; the ten biggest clones take up about 5%. The source was blood, collected before transplantation. These TCRs come from a man aged 40 to 70 who later had graft-versus-host disease after an allogeneic stem cell transplant.

This clone appeared a few times. The chain carries TRBV7-6 and TRBJ2-7, with D maybe TRBD2 (6 bases). Trimming took off 1 base at V and 4 bases at J, with 8 bases between the two ends. The CDR3 has 13 residues. CDR1 and CDR2 from the germline V gene are SGHVS and FNYEAQ. The CDR3 nucleotides are TGTGCCAGCAGCTTAGGGGAGGAGTACGAGCAGTACTTC. The encoded protein is CASSLGEEYEQYF.

This sequence joins TRBV13 and TRBJ2-7; 11 bases map to TRBD2. This CDR3 has 17 amino acids. The germline CDR1 and CDR2 sequences are PRHDT and FYEKMQ (reference sequence). V shed 1 base, J shed 2 bases, and the junction held 7 bases outside the gene matches. This CDR3 reads CASSLARRTSGPYEQYF. In nucleotides, the CDR3 is TGTGCCAGCAGCTTAGCCCGTCGGACTAGCGGGCCCTACGAGCAGTACTTC.

The chain employs TRBV2 and TRBJ2-7, with TRBD2 matching over 9 bases. This CDR3 contains 14 residues. Germline V gives CDR1 SNHLY, CDR2 FYNNEI. Trimming cost V 3 bases and J 4 bases; bases outside gene matches: 4. The CDR3 nucleotides read TGTGCCAGCAGTGATGCTAGCGGGGTTTACGAGCAGTACTTC. It specifies CASSDASGVYEQYF.

The chain joins TRBV9 to TRBJ2-2; either TRBD1 or TRBD2 may supply D (5 bases each). Trimming took 2 bases from V and 4 from J, leaving 15 bases between them. There are 16 residues in the CDR3. Germline CDR1 is SGDLS and CDR2 is YYNGEE. The CDR3 region is CASSVTTLGTTGELFF. The CDR3 DNA reads TGTGCCAGCAGCGTGACCACCCTTGGGACCACCGGGGAGCTGTTTTTT.

The DNA for the CDR3 is TGTGCCAGCAGCGCCCGGACAGGATCGAACACTGAAGCTTTCTTT. Amino acid sequence: CASSARTGSNTEAFF. The chain recombines TRBV9 with TRBJ1-1; the match to TRBD1 covers 7 bases. V was clipped by 3 bases and J by 1 base; unmatched bases: 6. The germline V gene encodes CDR1 SGDLS and CDR2 YYNGEE. The CDR3 runs 15 residues.

This chain connects TRBV28 to TRBJ1-1, with D unresolved. The V gene's germline CDR1 is MDHEN and CDR2 SYDVKM. V was cut by 2 bases and J by 0 bases, with 1 base left in between. CDR3 length equals 12 residues. In DNA form, the CDR3 reads TGTGCCAGCAGTTTAATGAACACTGAAGCTTTCTTT. Its protein product is CASSLMNTEAFF.

The rearrangement uses TRBV6-1 and TRBJ1-5; the D is unclear. The CDR3 extends over 12 amino acids. With 2 bases removed from V and 9 bases from J, the gap between germline ends came to 8 bases. Germline V CDR1 and CDR2: MNHNS, SASEGT. The CDR3 sequence is CASSEYSLPQHF. For the CDR3, the DNA is TGTGCCAGCAGTGAATATAGTTTGCCCCAGCATTTT.

This clone has only a few counts. The V call is TRBV28, the J call TRBJ1-6, with TRBD1 matching over 8 bases. The CDR3 loop spans 17 amino acids. V gave up 5 bases and J gave up 7 bases; unmatched junction bases: 13. Germline lookup yields CDR1 MDHEN and CDR2 SYDVKM. CDR3 nucleotide sequence: TGTGCCAGCAGTCTGATGGACAGGGTGCGATTAAATTCACCCCTCCACTTT. Encoded protein: CASSLMDRVRLNSPLHF.

The chain uses TRBV29-1 and TRBJ2-7; D tentatively fits TRBD1 or TRBD2 (7 bases each). Germline CDR1 reads SQVTM; CDR2 reads ANQGSEA. Trimming pared 4 bases from V and 4 bases from J, leaving 17 bases between. The CDR3 consists of 14 residues. As DNA, the CDR3 is TGCAGCGTTGTGGCAGGGGGGGCATTATACGAGCAGTACTTC. Amino acids: CSVVAGGALYEQYF.

A single count supports this clone. The CDR3 loop reads CASSLVGGLYGYTF. The CDR3 DNA is TGTGCCAGCAGCTTAGTCGGCGGGTTGTATGGCTACACCTTC. The chain has TRBV7-3 and TRBJ1-2; D is uncertain. Trimming left V 2 bases short and J 5 bases short, with 12 bases between. The germline gives CDR1 SGHTA, CDR2 FQGTGA. The CDR3 is 14 amino acids.

CDR3 sequence (DNA): TGTGCCAGCAGCTTAGATAAGCCGAAGCAGTACTTC. Its translation is CASSLDKPKQYF. The V gene is TRBV11-3, the J gene TRBJ2-7, with D unclear. The germline gives CDR1 SGHNT, CDR2 YENEEA. V lost 0 bases to trimming and J lost 8 bases, with 8 bases between them. This CDR3 spans 12 amino acids.

Concerning this clone itself: Compared with germline, one end of the junction differs, possibly owing to a read error. The chain combines TRBV13 with TRBJ2-3; D is unclear. The germline CDR1 and CDR2 sequences are PRHDT and FYEKMQ (reference sequence). The CDR3 contains 14 residues. The CDR3 bases are TGTGCCAGCAGAAGTGGGAATAGCATAGATACGCAGTATTTT. Its translation is CASRSGNSIDTQYF.

The sample holds a few counts of this clone. The chain employs TRBV7-6 and TRBJ1-3; D is unresolved. Trimming shortened V by 4 bases and J by 2 bases, and 9 bases separated the two germline ends. The germline CDR1 and CDR2 sequences are SGHVS and FNYEAQ. The CDR3 length is 14 residues. The CDR3 sequence is CASSSGLAGNTIYF. Here the CDR3 DNA reads TGTGCCAGCAGCTCCGGTCTTGCTGGAAACACCATATATTTT.